These 27 T cell receptor beta chains were sequenced from one sample in a study of post-analysis software for immune sequencing data. The study, taken as a whole, reports: Patients used roughly five TRBV segments, including TRBV5-6, TRBV5-1 and TRBV20-1, more often than controls.

The antigens for these receptors are not known. cDNA libraries for TCR beta contained unique molecular identifiers. TCRdb recomputed calls from the PCR reads with MiXCR, one row per CDR3 protein. The data hold 430,000 or so distinct CDR3 sequences, with approximately 42% observed a single time. The sequenced sample was blood. The receptors come from a girl aged 2-10 years with multiple sclerosis.

The chain recombines TRBV28 with TRBJ1-5; D might be TRBD1 (5 bases). This CDR3 has 13 amino acids. Germline lookup yields CDR1 MDHEN and CDR2 SYDVKM. Trimming cost V 5 bases and J 8 bases, with 13 bases left between them. As DNA, the CDR3 is TGTGCCAGCAGTCACCAGGGTTCGGAGCCCCAGCATTTT. Translating gives CASSHQGSEPQHF. Variable domain in full (rest from reference TRBV28 and TRBJ1-5): DVKVTQSSRYLVKRTGEKVFLECVQDMDHENMFWYRQDPGLGLRLIYFSYDVKMKEKGDIPEGYSVSREKKERFSLILESASTNQTSMYLCASSHQGSEPQHFGDGTRLSIL.

The rearrangement joins TRBV20-1 to TRBJ2-7; 12 positions agree with TRBD2. The length of the CDR3 is 15 residues. Germline V gives CDR1 DFQATT, CDR2 SNEGSKA (reference sequence). Germline trimming cut 2 bases from V and 0 bases from J; bases unmatched to any gene: 2. The CDR3 region has the DNA TGCAGTGCTAGACCGACTAGCGGGAGCTCCTACGAGCAGTACTTC. Its protein is CSARPTSGSSYEQYF.

V usage is TRBV7-2 and J usage is TRBJ2-1, with D tentatively TRBD2 (6 bases). The germline V gene encodes CDR1 SGHTA and CDR2 FQGNSA. V gave up 3 bases and J gave up 4 bases, with 19 bases separating them. The CDR3 is 17 amino acids. The CDR3 DNA reads TGTGCCAGCAGCTTTAGACTAGTAGTGGGACCTTACAATGAGCAGTTCTTC. It is translated as CASSFRLVVGPYNEQFF.

This sequence joins TRBV7-8 and TRBJ1-5; perhaps TRBD1 as D (5 bases). CDR3 length: 15 residues. CDR1 and CDR2 (germline): SGHVS, FQNEAQ. The ends were cut back, 2 bases at V and 6 bases at J, with 14 bases in the middle. CDR3 DNA: TGTGCCAGCAGCTTATTGGTAAGGGGAAGTCAGCCCCAGCATTTT. Encoded protein: CASSLLVRGSQPQHF.

With respect to this clonotype: A much more abundant neighbour one base away suggests this may be a read error. The CDR3 DNA sequence: TGCGCCAGCAGCCAATCCGGACATGGCTGCACCTTC. Protein: CASSQSGHGCTF. This chain joins TRBV4-1 and TRBJ1-2, with a weak D call TRBD1 (5 bases). Germline V gene lookup returns CDR1 MGHRA and CDR2 YSYEKL. There are 12 residues in the CDR3.

The chain employs TRBV28 and TRBJ1-2; TRBD1 might be the D (5 bases). The V gene's germline CDR1 is MDHEN and CDR2 SYDVKM. Trimming left V 7 bases short and J 6 bases short, with 21 bases between. The CDR3 has 15 amino acids. The CDR3 spells CASTELGTRIDGYTF. The CDR3, as DNA: TGTGCCAGCACTGAATTGGGGACGCGGATCGATGGCTACACCTTC.

This clonotype has a handful of counts. The rearrangement joins TRBV3-1 to TRBJ1-4, with D tentatively TRBD1 (5 bases). The CDR3 sequence is 18 residues long. V gave up 0 bases and J gave up 4 bases, with 18 bases separating them. From germline, CDR1 is LGHDT and CDR2 YNNKEL (reference sequence). CDR3: CASSQDRTGAERNEKLFF. The DNA for the CDR3 is TGTGCCAGCAGCCAAGATCGTACAGGAGCGGAGCGTAATGAAAAACTGTTTTTT.

The chain recombines TRBV7-6 with TRBJ2-4, with TRBD2 identical over 8 bases. The J call may be wrong; the DNA end is better matched by TRBJ2-7. CDR3 length: 15 residues. Germline loops: CDR1 SGHVS, CDR2 FNYEAQ. The CDR3 spells CASSSGLVSIREQYF. The CDR3 nucleotides are TGTGCCAGCAGCTCGGGACTAGTGTCCATACGCGAGCAGTACTTC.

CDR3 in DNA: TGTGCCAGCAGTTTAGTCCCCCGACAGGGGGGGAATGAGCAGTTCTTC. It is translated as CASSLVPRQGGNEQFF. The chain recombines TRBV28 with TRBJ2-1, with 9 bases aligning to TRBD1. CDR1 MDHEN and CDR2 SYDVKM come from the germline V gene. V shed 2 bases and J 7 bases; nucleotides not matched to a gene: 9. The CDR3 covers 16 residues.

The chain links TRBV28 to TRBJ2-7; a possible D gene is TRBD2 (5 bases). CDR3 length equals 13 residues. The germline V gene encodes CDR1 MDHEN and CDR2 SYDVKM. Trimming took off 8 bases at V and 4 bases at J, with 15 bases between the two ends. The CDR3 here is CASAKRADYEQYF. The CDR3 nucleotides read TGTGCCAGCGCGAAGAGGGCAGATTACGAGCAGTACTTC.

The chain is built from TRBV30 and TRBJ2-7; TRBD1 matches at 8 bases. This CDR3 is built from 15 residues. The germline CDR1 and CDR2 sequences are GTSNPN and SVGIG (reference sequence). The V segment lost 3 bases and the J segment 0 bases; nucleotides outside the gene matches: 7. The CDR3 DNA follows: TGTGCCTGGAGCTTCAGGGGGCAAAGCTCCTACGAGCAGTACTTC. Its protein is CAWSFRGQSSYEQYF.

The chain links TRBV11-2 to TRBJ2-1; D is possibly TRBD2 (6 bases). The DNA end is more similar to TRBJ2-7, so the J call may be wrong. Germline V gives CDR1 SGHAT, CDR2 FQNNGV. The CDR3 is 20 residues long. The CDR3 reads CASSLFLWGGTKRALSEQYF. The DNA of the CDR3 is TGTGCCAGCAGCTTATTTTTGTGGGGCGGGACCAAAAGAGCCCTCTCCGAGCAGTACTTC.

This clonotype showed up just a few times. The chain combines TRBV27 with TRBJ1-6; 9 bases agree with TRBD1. The CDR3 totals 14 residues. Germline V gives CDR1 MNHEY, CDR2 SMNVEV (reference sequence). Losses at the gene ends were 6 bases for V and 7 bases for J; bases not matched to a gene: 4. CDR3 coding DNA: TGTGCCAGCAGCCGGGACAGGGAGAATTCACCCCTCCACTTT. Its protein product is CASSRDRENSPLHF.

The chain joins TRBV7-8 to TRBJ2-5; no definite D call. The end of the DNA is better explained by TRBJ2-7, so the J call may be wrong. Looked up from germline, CDR1 is SGHVS and CDR2 is FQNEAQ. This CDR3 has 13 residues. CDR3 sequence: CASSLGSRHEQYF. The CDR3 DNA is TGTGCCAGCAGCTTAGGAAGCAGGCACGAGCAGTACTTC.

This clonotype has more than one count but fewer than ten. At one boundary the junction diverges from the germline segment, which might be a read error. V is TRBV6-6 and J is TRBJ1-1; D is possibly TRBD1 (6 bases). CDR1 and CDR2 (germline): MNHNY, SVGAGI (reference sequence). This CDR3 region has 15 residues. The CDR3 DNA follows: TGTGCCAGCAGTTACTCTAGGCAGGGGAACGCTGAAGCTTTCTTT. It translates to CASSYSRQGNAEAFF.

This chain connects TRBV6-1 to TRBJ1-1; D gene uncertain. This CDR3 comprises 11 residues. Trimming shortened V by 3 bases and J by 10 bases, and 9 bases separated the two germline ends. Germline lookup yields CDR1 MNHNS and CDR2 SASEGT. The CDR3: CASSEMAGAFF. The DNA of the CDR3 is TGTGCCAGCAGTGAGATGGCGGGAGCTTTCTTT.

The genes are TRBV4-3 and TRBJ2-7; no definite D call. Deletions cut 1 base from V and 2 bases from J, with 15 bases between. The CDR3 spans 16 residues. Per germline, CDR1 LGHNA and CDR2 YSLEER. The CDR3 region is CASSQGAGPTTYEQYF. In nucleotides, the CDR3 is TGCGCCAGCAGCCAAGGGGCCGGGCCCACCACCTACGAGCAGTACTTC.

V is TRBV5-1 and J is TRBJ2-5; possible D gene TRBD2, 5 bases. The CDR3 length is 15 residues. Germline V CDR1 and CDR2: SGHRS, YFSETQ. Trimming shortened V by 0 bases and J by 11 bases, and 20 bases separated the two germline ends. As DNA, the CDR3 is TGCGCCAGCAGCTTGGGTCGGGTCGCGCAAAGGGAGCAGTACTTC. Amino acid sequence: CASSLGRVAQREQYF.

V is TRBV4-1 and J is TRBJ2-7; perhaps TRBD1 as D (6 bases). V was trimmed by 0 bases and J by 4 bases, leaving 13 bases between them. The germline gives CDR1 MGHRA, CDR2 YSYEKL. The CDR3 covers 15 residues. For the CDR3, the DNA is TGCGCCAGCAGCCAAGACGAGGGGGTAATGTACGAGCAGTACTTC. It yields the protein CASSQDEGVMYEQYF.

This clonotype has a handful of counts. This chain joins TRBV28 and TRBJ1-4; D is perhaps TRBD1 (5 bases). The CDR3 spans 15 residues. Germline V lookup: CDR1 MDHEN, CDR2 SYDVKM. V was shortened by 4 bases and J by 5 bases, with 14 bases between the two germline ends. CDR3 nucleotides: TGTGCCAGCAGTTACACTCAGGGATTCAATGAAAAACTGTTTTTT. This codes for CASSYTQGFNEKLFF.

The chain uses TRBV7-2 and TRBJ2-7; the D is unclear. This CDR3 has 14 amino acids. Germline V gene sequence: CDR1 SGHTA, CDR2 FQGNSA. With 1 base removed from V and 3 bases from J, the gap between germline ends came to 10 bases. CDR3 nucleotide sequence: TGTGCCAGCAGCTTAGTGGCACCTTTCTACGAGCAGTACTTC. Translating gives CASSLVAPFYEQYF.

The chain combines TRBV12-3 or TRBV12-4 with TRBJ2-1; 10 bases agree with TRBD2. CDR3 length equals 15 residues. J lost 7 bases, V lost 6 bases, and 9 bases had no gene match. CDR3 DNA sequence: TGTGCCAGCAGGATAGTAGCGGGGGGCGCGAATGAGCAGTTCTTC. Encoded protein: CASRIVAGGANEQFF.

This clonotype was observed a handful of times. V and J are TRBV5-1 and TRBJ2-3, with 7 bases identical to TRBD2. With V trimmed by 0 bases and J by 5 bases, 3 bases remained unmatched. This CDR3 has 14 residues. Germline V gives CDR1 SGHRS, CDR2 YFSETQ. The CDR3 nucleotides are TGCGCCAGCAGCTTGGCAGCGGGGAGAGATACGCAGTATTTT. It specifies CASSLAAGRDTQYF.

This clonotype appeared a few times. The rearrangement links TRBV6-2 or TRBV6-3 to TRBJ1-2; D is unclear. Germline V gene data show CDR1 as MNHEY and CDR2 as SVGEGT. The CDR3 is made up of 15 amino acids. Trimming cost V 2 bases and J 4 bases, with 14 bases left between them. The CDR3 region has the DNA TGTGCCAGCAGTTACGTGGGTCCGGGAGGCTATGGCTACACCTTC. The encoded protein is CASSYVGPGGYGYTF.

This clonotype has more than one count but fewer than ten. The chain is built from TRBV4-1 and TRBJ1-5, with D maybe TRBD1 (5 bases). Germline loops: CDR1 MGHRA, CDR2 YSYEKL. Between the trimmed V and J ends, which lost 4 bases and 6 bases, there was a span of 16 bases. The CDR3 has 15 residues. CDR3: CASSPKQPGGQPQHF. The DNA of the CDR3 is TGCGCCAGCAGCCCTAAACAGCCGGGGGGTCAGCCCCAGCATTTT.

This clonotype was recorded a few times. V is TRBV2 and J is TRBJ2-5, with 11 bases matching TRBD2. The length of the CDR3 is 17 residues. CDR1 is SNHLY, CDR2 FYNNEI, per germline. V lost 2 bases to trimming and J lost 0 bases; unmatched junction nucleotides: 5. The CDR3 here is CASSEIPTSGNQETQYF. CDR3 DNA: TGTGCCAGCAGTGAAATCCCGACTAGCGGGAACCAAGAGACCCAGTACTTC. Supplemented by reference TRBV2 and TRBJ2-5, the full variable domain reads EPEVTQTPSHQVTQMGQEVILRCVPISNHLYFYWYRQILGQKVEFLVSFYNNEISEKSEIFDDQFSVERPDGSNFTLKIRSTKLEDSAMYFCASSEIPTSGNQETQYFGPGTRLLVL.

This chain connects TRBV5-1 to TRBJ2-1; D could derive from TRBD1 or TRBD2 (6 bases each). With the DNA end fitting TRBJ2-7 better, the J assignment may be wrong. This CDR3 region has 13 residues. CDR1 and CDR2 from the germline V gene are SGHRS and YFSETQ. The CDR3 bases are TGCGCCAGCAGCCGGGGGACACCATACGAGCAGTACTTC. This encodes CASSRGTPYEQYF.